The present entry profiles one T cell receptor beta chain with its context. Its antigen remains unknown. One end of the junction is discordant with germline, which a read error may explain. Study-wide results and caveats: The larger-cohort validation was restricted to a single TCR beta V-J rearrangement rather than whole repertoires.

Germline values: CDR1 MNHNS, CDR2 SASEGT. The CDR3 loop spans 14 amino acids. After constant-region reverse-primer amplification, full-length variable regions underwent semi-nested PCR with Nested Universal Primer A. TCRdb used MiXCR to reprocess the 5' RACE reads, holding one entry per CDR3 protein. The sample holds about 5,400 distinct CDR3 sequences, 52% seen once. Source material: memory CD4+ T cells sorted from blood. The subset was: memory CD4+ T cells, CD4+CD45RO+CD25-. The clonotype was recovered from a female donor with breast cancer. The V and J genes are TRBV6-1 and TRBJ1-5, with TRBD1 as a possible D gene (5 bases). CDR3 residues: CASSERGLDQPRHF. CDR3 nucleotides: TGTGCCAGCAGTGAAAGGGGCTTAGATCAGCCCCGGCATTTT.